A few counts support the clone carrying this TCR beta chain. TCRdb reanalysed the 5' RACE reads using MiXCR and keeps one entry per CDR3 protein. Here the sample spans around 71,000 distinct CDR3 sequences, about 15% being singletons. These data come from a study of early T cells in non-severe SARS-CoV-2 infection. This CDR3 contains 16 residues. V was clipped by 6 bases and J by 2 bases; unmatched bases: 8. Germline V gives CDR1 MNHEY, CDR2 SVGEGT. This clonotype was obtained from an adult who was a healthcare worker with PCR-confirmed SARS-CoV-2 infection or an uninfected control (not recorded which). The specimen comprised whole blood, sampled at baseline. The V gene is TRBV6-2 or TRBV6-3, the J gene TRBJ2-1; 9 bases align to TRBD2. The CDR3 spells CASRGSSGATYNEQFF. For the CDR3, the DNA is TGTGCCAGCAGAGGATCTAGCGGGGCAACCTACAATGAGCAGTTCTTC.